The present TCR beta chain was sequenced within a study of T cells after somatic rescue of genetic block. The germline V gene encodes CDR1 GTSNPN and CDR2 SVGIG (reference sequence). This CDR3 has 12 residues. V lost 1 base and J lost 4, with 7 bases in between. Profiled with immunoSEQ multiplex PCR; TCRdb holds only in-frame clones, not every one. Counted here are 110,000 or so clones, just over 90% occurring once; the ten biggest clones make up roughly 1.4%. The sample consisted of peripheral blood mononuclear cells (PBMCs). The V call is TRBV30, the J call TRBJ1-2; TRBD1 might be the D (5 bases). The source of this sequence is a woman between 18 and 29 years old. In DNA, the CDR3 is TGTGCCTGGAGTGGGGGGTCCTATGGCTACACCTTC. Translating it yields CAWSGGSYGYTF. The full variable domain, rest sourced from reference TRBV30 and TRBJ1-2, is SQTIHQWPATLVQPVGSPLSLECTVEGTSNPNLYWYRQAAGRGLQLLFYSVGIGQISSEVPQNLSASRPQDRQFILSSKKLLLSDSGFYLCAWSGGSYGYTFGSGTRLTVV.